Included here is one T cell receptor (beta chain) sequence, with context. The antigen is undetermined. The entry originates in a study of CXCR3-negative and CXCR3-positive naive CD8 T cells. Study results and limitations: Cryopreserved cells showed partially decreased CXCR3 expression, and most assays used fresh PBMCs. Whereas memory cells differed, naive CXCR3-negative and CXCR3-positive cells shared similar TRBV-TRBJ usage.

UMI-labeled 5' RACE yielded the TRB cDNA libraries. For each CDR3 protein, TCRdb gives one entry from its re-call of the 5' RACE reads, without DNA. The sample spans over 100,000 distinct CDR3 sequences; the ten largest clones claim approximately 0.51%. The CDR3 has 18 residues. Germline CDR1 reads SGHRS; CDR2 reads YFSETQ. The material sequenced was naive CXCR3- CD8+ T cells from blood. Subset in this sample: CD45RO-CCR7+CD27+CD95- naive CD8+ T cells lacking CXCR3 (TNR3-). The sequence was obtained from a human donor in good health. Some clones in this sample may be carry-over from other donors' samples. V gene TRBV5-1 combines with J gene TRBJ2-7; TCRdb names TRBD2, which stays unverified in the absence of DNA. CDR3: CASSLAPLAGVSSGEQYF.